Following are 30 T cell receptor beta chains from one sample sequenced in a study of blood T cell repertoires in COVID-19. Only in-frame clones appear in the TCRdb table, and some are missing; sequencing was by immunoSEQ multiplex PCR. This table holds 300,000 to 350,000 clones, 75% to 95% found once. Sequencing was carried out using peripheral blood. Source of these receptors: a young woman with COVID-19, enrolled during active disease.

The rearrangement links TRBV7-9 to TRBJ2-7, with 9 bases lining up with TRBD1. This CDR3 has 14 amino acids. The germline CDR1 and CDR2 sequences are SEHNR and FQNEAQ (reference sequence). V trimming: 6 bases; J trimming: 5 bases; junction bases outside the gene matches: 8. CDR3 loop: CASRGRTGVNEQYF. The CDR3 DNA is TGTGCCAGCAGGGGTCGGACAGGGGTGAACGAGCAGTACTTC.

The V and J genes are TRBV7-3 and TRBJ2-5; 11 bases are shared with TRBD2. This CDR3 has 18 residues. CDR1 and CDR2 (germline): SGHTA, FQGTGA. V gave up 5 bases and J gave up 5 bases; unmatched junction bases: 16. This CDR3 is CASSPLPLAGGRAETQYF. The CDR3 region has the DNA TGTGCCAGCAGCCCCCTCCCGCTAGCGGGAGGAAGGGCGGAGACCCAGTACTTC.

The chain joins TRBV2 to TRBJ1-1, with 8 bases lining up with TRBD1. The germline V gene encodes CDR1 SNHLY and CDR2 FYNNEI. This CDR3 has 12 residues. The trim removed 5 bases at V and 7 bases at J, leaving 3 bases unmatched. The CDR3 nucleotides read TGTGCCAGCAGTAGGACAGGGAGTGAAGCTTTCTTT. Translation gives CASSRTGSEAFF.

The CDR3 DNA follows: TGTGCCAGCAGAAGGACGGGATCCTATGGCTACACCTTC. Its translation: CASRRTGSYGYTF. The chain joins TRBV28 to TRBJ1-2, with no clear D. V lost 6 bases and J lost 4, with 12 bases in between. The CDR3 sequence is 13 residues long. Germline V CDR1 and CDR2: MDHEN, SYDVKM.

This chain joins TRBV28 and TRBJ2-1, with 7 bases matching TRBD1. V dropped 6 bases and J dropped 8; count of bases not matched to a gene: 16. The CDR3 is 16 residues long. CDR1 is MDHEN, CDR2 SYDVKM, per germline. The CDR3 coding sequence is TGTGCCAGCAGCCTCATTAGGGGGCCGACTCGGGATGAGCAGTTCTTC. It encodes CASSLIRGPTRDEQFF.

The CDR3 DNA follows: TGTGCCAGCAGGGCGAGGAGCAATCAGCCCCAGCATTTT. This encodes CASRARSNQPQHF. This rearrangement joins TRBV6-5 to TRBJ1-5, with D uncertain. Trimming took off 6 bases at V and 1 base at J, with 7 bases between the two ends. Germline assignment: CDR1 MNHEY and CDR2 SVGAGI. This CDR3 contains 13 residues.

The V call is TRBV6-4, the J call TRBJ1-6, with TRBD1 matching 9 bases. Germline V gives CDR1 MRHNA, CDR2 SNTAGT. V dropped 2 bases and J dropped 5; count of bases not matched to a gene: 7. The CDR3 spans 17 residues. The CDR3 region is CASSDPGTGTHNSPLHF. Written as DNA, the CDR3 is TGTGCCAGCAGTGACCCCGGGACAGGGACCCATAATTCACCCCTCCACTTT.

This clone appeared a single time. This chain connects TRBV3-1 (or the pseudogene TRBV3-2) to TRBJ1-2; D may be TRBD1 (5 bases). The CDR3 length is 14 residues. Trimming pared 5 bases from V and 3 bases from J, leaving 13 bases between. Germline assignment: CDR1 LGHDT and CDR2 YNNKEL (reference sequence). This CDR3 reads CASSTRTSHYGYTF. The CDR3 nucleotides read TGTGCCAGCAGCACCCGGACATCACACTATGGCTACACCTTC.

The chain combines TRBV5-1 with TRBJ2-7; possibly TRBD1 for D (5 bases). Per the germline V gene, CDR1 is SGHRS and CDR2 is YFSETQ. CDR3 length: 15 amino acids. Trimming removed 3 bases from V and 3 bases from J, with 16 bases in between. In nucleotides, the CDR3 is TGCGCCAGCAGCTCCAGCCAGGGTTTGCTCTACGAGCAGTACTTC. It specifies CASSSSQGLLYEQYF.

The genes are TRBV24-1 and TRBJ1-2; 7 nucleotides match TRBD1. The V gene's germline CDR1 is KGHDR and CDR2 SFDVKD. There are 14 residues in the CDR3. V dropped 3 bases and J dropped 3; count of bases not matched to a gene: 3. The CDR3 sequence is CATSDPGTDYGYTF. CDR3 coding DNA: TGTGCCACCAGTGATCCCGGGACAGACTATGGCTACACCTTC.

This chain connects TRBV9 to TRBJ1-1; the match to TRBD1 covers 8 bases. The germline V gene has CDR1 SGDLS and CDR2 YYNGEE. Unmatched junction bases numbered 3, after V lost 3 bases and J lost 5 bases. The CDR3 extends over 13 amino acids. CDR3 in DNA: TGTGCCAGCAGCGCCACAGGGGGGACTGAAGCTTTCTTT. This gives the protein CASSATGGTEAFF.

CDR3 nucleotides: TGTGCCAGCAGTCAATCCAGGAACACTGAAGCTTTCTTT. Translation gives CASSQSRNTEAFF. V and J are TRBV12-3 or TRBV12-4 and TRBJ1-1; no clear D. This CDR3 spans 13 amino acids. V lost 5 bases and J 1 base, leaving 8 bases between the germline ends.

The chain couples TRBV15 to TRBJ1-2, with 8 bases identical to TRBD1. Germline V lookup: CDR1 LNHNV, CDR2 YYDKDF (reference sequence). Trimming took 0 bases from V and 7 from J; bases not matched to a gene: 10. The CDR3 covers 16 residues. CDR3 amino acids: CATSRDRGQGAGGYTF. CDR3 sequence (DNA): TGTGCCACCAGCAGAGATCGGGGGCAGGGGGCGGGTGGCTACACCTTC. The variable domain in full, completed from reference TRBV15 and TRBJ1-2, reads DAMVIQNPRYQVTQFGKPVTLSCSQTLNHNVMYWYQQKSSQAPKLLFHYYDKDFNNEADTPDNFQSRRPNTSFCFLDIRSPGLGDTAMYLCATSRDRGQGAGGYTFGSGTRLTVV.

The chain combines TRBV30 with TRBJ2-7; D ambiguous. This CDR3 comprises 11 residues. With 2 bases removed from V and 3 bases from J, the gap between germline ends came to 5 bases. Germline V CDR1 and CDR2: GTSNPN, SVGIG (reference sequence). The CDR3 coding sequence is TGTGCCTGGAGTTCCAGCTACGAGCAGTACTTC. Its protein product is CAWSSSYEQYF.

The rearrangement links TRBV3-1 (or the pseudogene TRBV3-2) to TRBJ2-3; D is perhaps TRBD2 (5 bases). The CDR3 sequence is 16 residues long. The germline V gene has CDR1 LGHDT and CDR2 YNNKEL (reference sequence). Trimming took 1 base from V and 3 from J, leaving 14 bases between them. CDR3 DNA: TGTGCCAGCAGCCAAGGGTTCGGTGGCGGGACAGATACGCAGTATTTT. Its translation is CASSQGFGGGTDTQYF.

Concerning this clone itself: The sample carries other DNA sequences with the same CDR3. DNA for the CDR3: TGTGCCTGGAGTGTACTGCGGGACACTGAAGCTTTCTTT. It encodes CAWSVLRDTEAFF. The chain is built from TRBV30 and TRBJ1-1; D ambiguous. V lost 0 bases and J lost 3, with 8 bases in between. This CDR3 has 13 amino acids. Germline V lookup: CDR1 GTSNPN, CDR2 SVGIG (reference sequence).

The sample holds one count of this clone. In DNA, the CDR3 is TGTGCCAGCAGCCTTACAGGCTCCTATAATTCACCCCTCCACTTT. This gives the protein CASSLTGSYNSPLHF. The chain is built from TRBV3-1 (or the pseudogene TRBV3-2) and TRBJ1-6, with a possible D match to TRBD1 (5 bases). The length of the CDR3 is 15 residues. Trimming took 4 bases from V and 0 from J, leaving 7 bases between them. The germline V gene has CDR1 LGHDT and CDR2 YNNKEL (reference sequence).

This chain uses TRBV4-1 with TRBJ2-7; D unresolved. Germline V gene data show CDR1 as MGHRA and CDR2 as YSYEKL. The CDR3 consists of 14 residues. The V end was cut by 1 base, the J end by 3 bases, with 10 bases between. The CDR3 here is CASSQGRLGYEQYF. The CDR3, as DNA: TGCGCCAGCAGCCAAGGCAGACTGGGCTACGAGCAGTACTTC.

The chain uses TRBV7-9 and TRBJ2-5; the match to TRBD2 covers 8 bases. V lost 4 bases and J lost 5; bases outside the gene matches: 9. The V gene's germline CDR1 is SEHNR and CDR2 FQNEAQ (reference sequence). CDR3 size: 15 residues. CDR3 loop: CASSYPRGGVETQYF. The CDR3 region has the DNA TGTGCCAGCAGCTACCCCCGGGGGGGGGTGGAGACCCAGTACTTC.

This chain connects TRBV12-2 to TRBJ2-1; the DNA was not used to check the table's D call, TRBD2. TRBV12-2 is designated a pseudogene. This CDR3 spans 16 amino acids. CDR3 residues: CASRRLTSGTYNEQFF. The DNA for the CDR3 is TGTGCAAGTCGCCGACTGACTAGCGGGACCTACAATGAGCAGTTCTTC.

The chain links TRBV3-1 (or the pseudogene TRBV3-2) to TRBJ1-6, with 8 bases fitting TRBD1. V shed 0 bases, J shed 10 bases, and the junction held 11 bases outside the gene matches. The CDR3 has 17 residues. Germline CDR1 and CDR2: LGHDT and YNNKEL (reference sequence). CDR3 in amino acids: CASSQDGRDRLVSPLHF. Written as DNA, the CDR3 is TGTGCCAGCAGCCAAGATGGTCGGGACAGGCTTGTATCACCCCTCCACTTT.

This chain's CDR3 is CAWTGTTGEQYF. In DNA, the CDR3 is TGTGCCTGGACCGGGACAACGGGGGAGCAGTACTTC. This chain uses TRBV30 with TRBJ2-7; D may be TRBD1 (6 bases). V was cut by 4 bases and J by 7 bases, with 14 bases left in between. This CDR3 region has 12 residues. The V gene's germline CDR1 is GTSNPN and CDR2 SVGIG (reference sequence).

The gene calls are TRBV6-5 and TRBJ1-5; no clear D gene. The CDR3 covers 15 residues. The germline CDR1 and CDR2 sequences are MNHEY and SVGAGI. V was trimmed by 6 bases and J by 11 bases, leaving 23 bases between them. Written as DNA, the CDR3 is TGTGCCAGCAGGGACCTTTGGATCGAAGCGAGGGCCCAGCATTTT. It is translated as CASRDLWIEARAQHF.

In nucleotides, the CDR3 is TGTGCCAGCAGTTTATCTAGCGGGGAAAACAATGAGCAGTTCTTC. Protein product: CASSLSSGENNEQFF. V usage is TRBV27 and J usage is TRBJ2-1; 8 bases map to TRBD2. The germline CDR1 and CDR2 sequences are MNHEY and SMNVEV (reference sequence). The trim removed 0 bases at V and 5 bases at J, leaving 3 bases unmatched. The CDR3 covers 15 residues.

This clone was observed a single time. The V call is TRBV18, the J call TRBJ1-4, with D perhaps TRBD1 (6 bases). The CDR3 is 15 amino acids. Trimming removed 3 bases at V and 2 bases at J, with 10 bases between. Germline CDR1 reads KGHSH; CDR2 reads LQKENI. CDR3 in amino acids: CASSPPGGTNEKLFF. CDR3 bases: TGTGCCAGCTCACCCCCGGGGGGCACTAATGAAAAACTGTTTTTT.

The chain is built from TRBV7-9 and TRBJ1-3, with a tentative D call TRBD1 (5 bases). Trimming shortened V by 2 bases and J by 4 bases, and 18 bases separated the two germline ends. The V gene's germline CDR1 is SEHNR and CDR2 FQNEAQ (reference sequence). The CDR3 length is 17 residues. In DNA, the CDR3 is TGTGCCAGCAGCTTACGGGGCGGGGAGGTGATCGGAAACACCATATATTTT. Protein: CASSLRGGEVIGNTIYF.

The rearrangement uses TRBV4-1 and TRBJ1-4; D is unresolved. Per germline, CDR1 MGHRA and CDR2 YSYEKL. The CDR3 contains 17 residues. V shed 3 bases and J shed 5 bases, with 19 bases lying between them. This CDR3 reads CASSHPVSGRANEKLFF. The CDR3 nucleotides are TGCGCCAGCAGCCACCCTGTAAGTGGGCGCGCAAATGAAAAACTGTTTTTT.

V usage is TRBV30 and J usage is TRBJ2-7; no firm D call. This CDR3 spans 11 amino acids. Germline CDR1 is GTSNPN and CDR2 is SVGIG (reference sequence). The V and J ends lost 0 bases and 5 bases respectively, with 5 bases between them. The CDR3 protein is CAWSVADEQYF. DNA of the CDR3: TGTGCCTGGAGTGTGGCAGACGAGCAGTACTTC.

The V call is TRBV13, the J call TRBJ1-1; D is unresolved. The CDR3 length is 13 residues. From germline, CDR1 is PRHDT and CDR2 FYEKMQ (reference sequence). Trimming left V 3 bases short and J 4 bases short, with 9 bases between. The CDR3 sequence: CASSLMVSTEAFF. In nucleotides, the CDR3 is TGTGCCAGCAGCTTGATGGTGAGCACTGAAGCTTTCTTT.

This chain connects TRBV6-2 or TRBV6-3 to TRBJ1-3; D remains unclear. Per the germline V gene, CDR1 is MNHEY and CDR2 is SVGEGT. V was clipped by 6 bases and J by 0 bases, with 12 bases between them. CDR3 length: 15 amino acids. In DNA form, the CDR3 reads TGTGCCAGCAGCCTAAAGAGAAGCTCTGGAAACACCATATATTTT. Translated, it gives CASSLKRSSGNTIYF.